The present entry profiles one T cell receptor (beta chain) with its context. No antigen is known for it. The record originates from a study of CD4 T cells in relation to SARS-CoV-2 and coronaviruses. Clones were sequenced by immunoSEQ multiplex PCR, and TCRdb holds only the in-frame ones, with some missing. The sample holds under 65,000 clones; roughly 85% are singletons and the top ten take about 1.4%. CD4+ T cells from unexposed donors were obtained before the COVID-19 pandemic (2011-2018). Points from the study as a whole: Culture-expanded clones reflect memory recall rather than primary priming during culture.

This clonotype originated in a human donor in good health. Sequencing used memory CD4+ T cells from PBMCs.

DNA for the CDR3: TGTGCCAGCAGACAGGGAGACCGCTACACCTTC. The encoded protein is CASRQGDRYTF. The chain carries TRBV19 and TRBJ1-2; 7 bases fit TRBD1. V trimming: 9 bases; J trimming: 9 bases; junction bases outside the gene matches: 7. The CDR3 is 11 amino acids. CDR1 and CDR2 from the germline V gene are LNHDA and SQIVND (reference sequence).